The 4 T cell receptor beta chains below come from one sample, sequenced in a study of T cell responses to AZD1222 COVID-19 vaccine. Using immunoSEQ multiplex PCR, the repertoire was profiled, and TCRdb retains in-frame clones only, with some absent. This table holds about 92,000 clones, more than 75% found once. This sample comprised peripheral blood, obtained on day 0 of AZD1222 vaccination. The origin of the receptors is an adult in good health.

V is TRBV16 and J is TRBJ1-5; 7 positions match TRBD1. The CDR3 extends over 15 amino acids. Per germline, CDR1 KGHSY and CDR2 FQNENV. The junction had 7 bases not matched to a gene; V was cut back by 2 bases and J by 6 bases. DNA for the CDR3: TGTGCCAGCAGCCAACGAGGGGGCGGACGTCAGCCCCAGCATTTT. Its translation is CASSQRGGGRQPQHF.

The V call is TRBV6-6, the J call TRBJ2-7; D perhaps matches TRBD2 (6 bases). Germline CDR1 reads MNHNY; CDR2 reads SVGAGI (reference sequence). Trimming shortened V by 6 bases and J by 3 bases, and 12 bases separated the two germline ends. The CDR3 has 13 amino acids. The DNA of the CDR3 is TGTGCCAGCAGGGAGGGAGGCAACTACGAGCAGTACTTC. It translates to CASREGGNYEQYF.

Only one count was recorded for this clone. The gene calls are TRBV29-1 and TRBJ2-5; TRBD1 matches at 10 bases. V shed 2 bases and J 5 bases; nucleotides not matched to a gene: 8. Germline CDR1 is SQVTM and CDR2 is ANQGSEA. The CDR3 loop spans 15 amino acids. The CDR3 reads CSVEKPGQGRETQYF. The DNA for the CDR3 is TGCAGCGTTGAAAAACCGGGACAGGGGAGGGAGACCCAGTACTTC.

This clone was counted between two and nine times. V and J are TRBV9 and TRBJ1-6, with D tentatively TRBD1 (5 bases). This CDR3 region has 17 residues. CDR1 SGDLS and CDR2 YYNGEE come from the germline V gene. With 3 bases removed from V and 7 bases from J, the gap between germline ends came to 20 bases. The CDR3 loop reads CASSEGLSGSGNSPLHF. In DNA, the CDR3 is TGTGCCAGCAGCGAGGGGCTGTCTGGGTCTGGAAATTCACCCCTCCACTTT.